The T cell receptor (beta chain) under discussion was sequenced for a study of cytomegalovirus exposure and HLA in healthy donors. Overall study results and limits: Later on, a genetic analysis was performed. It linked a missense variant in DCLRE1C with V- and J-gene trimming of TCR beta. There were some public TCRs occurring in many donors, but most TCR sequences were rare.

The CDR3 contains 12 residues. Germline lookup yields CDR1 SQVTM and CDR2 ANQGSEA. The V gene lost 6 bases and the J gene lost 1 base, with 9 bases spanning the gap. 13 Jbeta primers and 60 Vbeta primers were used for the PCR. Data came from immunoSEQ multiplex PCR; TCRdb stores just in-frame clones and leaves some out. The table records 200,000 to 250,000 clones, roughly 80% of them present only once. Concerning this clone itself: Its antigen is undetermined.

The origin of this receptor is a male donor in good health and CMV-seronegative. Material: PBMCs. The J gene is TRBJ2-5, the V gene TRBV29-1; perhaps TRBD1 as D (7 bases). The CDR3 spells CSVRDSQETQYF. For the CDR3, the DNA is TGCAGCGTGCGGGACAGCCAAGAGACCCAGTACTTC.